This TCR beta chain originates from a study of shared clonotypes between healthy human individuals. Details on this clone: Its antigen remains unknown.

Profiling relied on immunoSEQ multiplex PCR, and the TCRdb table lists in-frame clones only, not all of them. The data show hundreds of thousands of clones, 90% to 97% seen once. General study findings and limits: All-four-donor shared clonotypes had higher generation probabilities than non-shared clonotypes did. For sorted subsets, rarefaction showed incomplete sequencing despite large depth.

CDR1 SNHLY and CDR2 FYNNEI come from the germline V gene. Trimming took off 11 bases at V and 5 bases at J, with 15 bases between the two ends. The CDR3 is 12 residues long. The chain uses TRBV2 and TRBJ2-5, with D tentatively TRBD2 (6 bases). The sequencing sample was made of naive CD4+ T cells sorted from blood. Subset here: CD45RA+ positively selected. The origin of this receptor is a young woman in good health. The CDR3 nucleotides are TGTGCCGGGGGGAGCGCACGCGAGACCCAGTACTTC. Residues: CAGGSARETQYF.